This passage covers 10 T cell receptor beta chains from one sample sequenced in a study of blood T cell repertoires in COVID-19. Sequencing used immunoSEQ multiplex PCR; TCRdb keeps in-frame clones, though not all of them. The sample yields under 150,000 clones, approximately 84% seen once. Specimen: peripheral blood. Receptor source: a woman aged 50 to 60 who had recovered from COVID-19.

The chain recombines TRBV18 with TRBJ2-5; 7 nucleotides agree with TRBD2. Losses at the gene ends were 1 base for V and 4 bases for J; bases not matched to a gene: 15. Per germline, CDR1 KGHSH and CDR2 LQKENI. CDR3 length equals 18 residues. CDR3 coding DNA: TGTGCCAGCTCACCACAACCGCTGGGAGGGCCGATCGGAGAGACCCAGTACTTC. It encodes CASSPQPLGGPIGETQYF.

The chain recombines TRBV10-1 with TRBJ2-1; possibly TRBD2 for D (7 bases). V was shortened by 3 bases and J by 7 bases, with 13 bases between the two germline ends. CDR3 size: 14 residues. Germline V lookup: CDR1 WNHNN, CDR2 SYGVQD (reference sequence). The CDR3 here is CASSDRGAMNEQFF. In DNA form, the CDR3 reads TGCGCCAGCAGTGACCGGGGGGCCATGAATGAGCAGTTCTTC.

This sequence joins TRBV18 and TRBJ1-2; 8 bases fit TRBD1. The V and J ends lost 3 bases and 3 bases, in that order; junction bases with no gene match: 6. Germline CDR1 reads KGHSH; CDR2 reads LQKENI. This CDR3 is 15 amino acids long. The CDR3 here is CASSPGQGADYGYTF. CDR3 bases: TGTGCCAGCTCACCGGGGCAGGGGGCCGACTATGGCTACACCTTC.

The gene calls are TRBV3-1 (or the pseudogene TRBV3-2) and TRBJ1-6; a possible D gene is TRBD1 (5 bases). This CDR3 has 14 residues. Germline V CDR1 and CDR2: LGHDT, YNNKEL (reference sequence). Between the trimmed V and J ends, which lost 6 bases and 7 bases, there was a span of 13 bases. The CDR3, as DNA: TGTGCCAGCAGTATACAGGTCGGAAATTCACCCCTCCACTTT. It encodes CASSIQVGNSPLHF.

This rearrangement joins TRBV6-5 to TRBJ2-7, with TRBD2 as a possible D gene (7 bases). This CDR3 comprises 16 residues. CDR1 and CDR2 from the germline V gene are MNHEY and SVGAGI. V lost 2 bases to trimming and J lost 7 bases, with 21 bases between them. The CDR3 coding sequence is TGTGCCAGCAGTTACATGGGGCTACTGGGAGGGGGGGAGCAGTACTTC. This translates into CASSYMGLLGGGEQYF.

The chain joins TRBV4-1 to TRBJ2-5; 9 bases line up with TRBD1. The J segment lost 5 bases and the V segment lost 3 bases, leaving 7 bases of the junction unmatched. This CDR3 comprises 15 residues. From germline, CDR1 is MGHRA and CDR2 YSYEKL. Written as DNA, the CDR3 is TGCGCCAGCAGCCAGCCCGGGACAGGGTCTGAGACCCAGTACTTC. Protein product: CASSQPGTGSETQYF.

This chain joins TRBV7-9 and TRBJ2-1; TRBD2 agrees at 14 bases. CDR1 and CDR2 from the germline V gene are SEHNR and FQNEAQ (reference sequence). The CDR3 covers 15 residues. Losses at the gene ends were 5 bases for V and 7 bases for J; bases not matched to a gene: 4. Here the CDR3 DNA reads TGTGCCAGCAGCCCCAGGACTAGCGGGAGGAATGAGCAGTTCTTC. It specifies CASSPRTSGRNEQFF.

This clone was recorded once. The rearrangement links TRBV10-3 to TRBJ2-7, with D uncertain. With 0 bases removed from V and 0 bases from J, the gap between germline ends came to 9 bases. The CDR3 loop spans 15 amino acids. The germline CDR1 and CDR2 sequences are ENHRY and SYGVKD. The CDR3 nucleotides read TGTGCCATCAGTGAGTCGCTATCAATCTCCTACGAGCAGTACTTC. Amino acids: CAISESLSISYEQYF.

The chain couples TRBV6-5 to TRBJ1-1, with 10 nucleotides matching TRBD1. The V and J ends lost 2 bases and 1 base, in that order; junction bases with no gene match: 1. The CDR3 spans 15 residues. The germline V gene encodes CDR1 MNHEY and CDR2 SVGAGI. CDR3 sequence reads: CASSYGTGENTEAFF. Written as DNA, the CDR3 is TGTGCCAGCAGTTACGGGACAGGGGAGAACACTGAAGCTTTCTTT.

This chain's CDR3 is CASSRDRSGYEQYF. DNA of the CDR3: TGTGCCAGCAGCCGGGACAGGTCGGGCTACGAGCAGTACTTC. The chain combines TRBV6-5 with TRBJ2-7; 8 nucleotides line up with TRBD1. After removal of 6 bases from V and 3 bases from J, the junction contained 7 bases not matched to a gene. This CDR3 is 14 amino acids long. The germline V gene has CDR1 MNHEY and CDR2 SVGAGI.